The entry that follows covers one T cell receptor (beta chain) sequence. Isolated PBMCs totaled at least 6 million in each sample. Per sample, no less than 5.5 micrograms of total RNA were extracted. Combining a sample-barcoded 5' primer with a J-beta primer mix, a second PCR ran for about 7 to 12 cycles. TCRdb reprocessed the 5' RACE reads with MiXCR, giving one entry per CDR3 protein. The data contain about 1.6 million distinct CDR3 sequences, roughly 32% of them singletons. This specimen comes from a study of blood T cells in healthy people across ages. Germline assignment: CDR1 DFQATT and CDR2 SNEGSKA (reference sequence). There are 16 residues in the CDR3. The V end was cut by 1 base, the J end by 5 bases, with 19 bases between.

Material: blood. The receptor was derived from a woman aged 30 to 39 in good health. J is TRBJ2-3 and V is TRBV20-1, with a tentative D call TRBD2 (6 bases). The CDR3 here is CSARVGRSGQKDTQYF. The CDR3 nucleotides read TGCAGTGCTAGAGTCGGGCGGAGCGGGCAGAAAGATACGCAGTATTTT.